This TCR beta chain was sequenced during a study of cytomegalovirus exposure and HLA in healthy donors (TCRdb year 2017). The study in broad terms: An earlier analysis of some 550 of the donors reported roughly 270 Gb of sequence data and 120 million or so unique TCR beta sequences from some 180 million T cells. An early release that covered fewer than 800 HLA-typed donors contained approximately 300 gigabases of sequencing data and 85 million to 100 million unique TCR sequences. The genetic ancestry cluster associated with self-reported Caucasian donors included approximately 85% of the roughly 360 genotyped donors. The study aimed to test whether signatures of past pathogen exposure could be identified by cataloging public T cell receptors. Using immunosequencing, the study profiled T cell repertoires from around 670 subjects and related those repertoires to cytomegalovirus serostatus. In addition to the first cohort of 666 subjects, a separate validation cohort of approximately 110 different subjects was used. High-throughput TCR immunosequencing, statistical association of individual TCRs with disease status, and machine learning were combined to predict cytomegalovirus infection status. To study patterns of TCR occurrence, a later analysis re-analyzed previously published TCR beta repertoires from around 700 donors and added high-resolution HLA genotyping. Rather than drawing on any new phenotypic data, the later analysis identified candidate immune exposures from TCR beta sequences and the way those sequences occurred across donors. An earlier analysis of 587 of the donors used high-throughput TCR beta sequencing to judge whether each TCR beta V gene segment behaved as functional or pseudogenic. Donor age, sex, ethnicity and CMV serostatus were compiled alongside the repertoire data. A later genetic analysis took genome-wide SNP genotypes for about three fifths of the roughly 700 donors and used that subset as a discovery cohort. All discovery cohort repertoires had been generated using a single sequencing platform. Both class I and class II loci were covered by HLA typing, at four-digit resolution. The number of typed donors differed by locus: roughly 620-630 for A, B, C, DRB1 and DQB1; approximately 540 for DQA1; roughly 600 for DPA1; and 400 to 480 for DPB1. Four to six DR-DQ haplotypes were handled as single units for association and clustering, since linkage in the cohort was strong. Across around 400 genotyped donors of the cohort, an average of roughly 200,000 unique TCR beta nucleotide sequences per donor were sequenced, and roughly 20% of those sequences were non-productive.

Study-wide conclusions, independent of this receptor: Strong co-occurrence of HLA alleles, especially DR and DQ, made assigning TCR associations to individual alleles difficult. Cytomegalovirus status was reported to be diagnosed by the classifier with high specificity and sensitivity in both the original and validation cohorts. The study listed 170 or so TCR beta chains as associated with cytomegalovirus. In a later analysis, the rate of TCR association differed among HLA loci, with DRB1 alleles having the most associated TCRs and HLA-C alleles having the fewest. In an earlier analysis of 587 of the donors, most TCR beta V segments appeared in productive rearrangements about 87% or about 30% of the time, broadly matching IMGT annotations. Sequencing depth was assumed to be roughly uniform across donors in the presence/absence analyses, though that assumption may not hold. Several of the top co-occurrence clusters appeared to be linked to parvovirus B19, influenza, CMV and Epstein-Barr virus, according to a later analysis. The only immune exposure information available for the cohort was CMV serostatus. It was suggested by the authors that the approach could potentially be generalized to other disease states and immunological phenotypes. The sequencing pipeline was judged likely to have produced a cluster of highly shared sequence variants as a technical artifact. In a later genetic analysis, fewer N-insertions in productive TCRs were reported among donors in an Asian-associated ancestry cluster than the roughly 670-donor mean. Only TCR beta chains were sequenced in this cohort, and the absence of alpha or paired-chain data limited detectable features. In a later analysis, over 15,000 TCR beta sequences were associated with specific HLA alleles at a false discovery rate of 0.05. A later analysis found that most CMV-associated TCR beta chains appeared HLA-restricted, with HLA associations seemingly driven largely by CMV exposure. A further reported finding was that TCR beta sequences accurately predicted the HLA-A and HLA-B alleles for most subjects in the first cohort. The earlier analysis of nearly 600 of the donors excluded some 16 rarely observed V segments, including chromosome 9 orphons, because counts were too low. In a later genetic analysis, a missense DCLRE1C variant was associated with V-gene and J-gene trimming of TCR beta chains, and the association was replicated in an independent cohort. A few of the identified cytomegalovirus-associated TCR beta chains were confirmed in vitro to be specific for cytomegalovirus antigens. Across donors, most TCR sequences were observed very rarely, whereas some public TCRs were present in many individuals. Correlated functional status among segregating V segments might reflect linkage disequilibrium, but an unknown experimental factor could not be ruled out. Because the 87-base-pair reads could not distinguish some IMGT-functional V segments, including TRBV6-2 and TRBV6-3, those segments were excluded. Compared with equally common non-associated chains, HLA-associated TCR beta chains in a later analysis were more clonally expanded and had lower generation probabilities. Because HLA typing was missing for some donors at each locus, association tests included only the typed subset.

Libraries were prepared through the immunoSEQ multiplex PCR assay. For the multiplex PCR, a mixture combining 60 forward primers for TCR Vbeta segments and 13 reverse primers for TCR Jbeta segments was used. The CDR3 region of rearranged TCR beta genes was amplified from genomic DNA by a multiplex PCR assay. Amplified TCR beta libraries were sequenced as 87-base-pair reads on the Illumina HiSeq System. Concerning the study's data processing: In a later analysis, some 80 million unique TCR beta chains were counted across the approximately 640 repertoires, and roughly 11 million of these chains were shared by at least two donors. Raw reads were error-corrected and collapsed into unique sequences by a nearest-neighbor algorithm in which closely related sequences were merged to remove PCR and sequencing errors. Alignment of CDR3 sequences to IMGT reference sequences was used to assign V, D and J gene segments. For a sequence to be retained, at least a six-nucleotide match to both a V gene segment and a J gene segment was required. A rearrangement was called productive if the CDR3 had no stop codons and remained in frame with V and J, and every other rearrangement was called non-productive. CDR3 was defined according to IMGT convention as the region running from the second conserved V-encoded cysteine to the conserved J-encoded phenylalanine. In an earlier analysis of roughly 610 of the donors, sequences lacking an unambiguous match to a single V gene segment were excluded. An earlier analysis of over 450 of the donors classified V segments as functional when productive rearrangements were above 56.7% and as segregating when the standard deviation between donors was above 5%. A statistical classification framework was built for diagnosing cytomegalovirus status from the catalog of TCR beta chain sequences. In a later analysis, TCR nucleotide sequences were compared against IMGT/GENE-DB human TR gene sequences so that V and J genes could be assigned. A later analysis assigned CDR3 sequences and most-parsimonious VDJ recombination scenarios with the TCRdist pipeline. A later analysis defined each TCR beta chain by its CDR3 amino acid sequence plus V-gene family, and excluded reads lacking a unique V-gene family. To address suspected cross-contamination and a sequencing artifact, a later analysis removed a few hundred highly shared, low-generation-probability nucleotide sequences. In a later analysis, a clonal expansion index was calculated for each public chain from normalized within-repertoire ranks of inferred template counts. A later analysis computed generation probabilities with a VDJ recombination model fitted to out-of-frame rearrangements, and checked the results against IGoR. Hypergeometric tests were used in a later analysis to score TCR-TCR, TCR-HLA and TCR-CMV co-occurrence, with a repertoire-size bias correction applied to the TCR pairs. False discovery rates were estimated in a later analysis by permuting HLA or CMV assignments 20 times. In a later analysis, co-occurring TCRs were grouped using DBSCAN, with TCRdist sequence similarity added in when clustering inside HLA-allele-positive subsets. Co-occurrence clustering excluded repertoires with fewer than 30,000 or more than 120,000 public chains, plus five with anomalous nucleotide sharing. TCRdb retrieved this table from immuneACCESS and kept in-frame rearrangements only. Not all clones are present; in checked studies, unresolved V genes account for under half, and no reason is known for the remainder. V, J and clone size were drawn from that table, and D and trimming were deduced from the DNA. Here the sample has under 200,000 clones; roughly 85% occur a single time. Clones ranked in the top ten supply about 14% of the sample.

In total, around 600 healthy bone marrow donors made up the cohort. All cohort members were sampled while nominally healthy, although unrecorded immune exposures were likely present. The donor was CMV seropositive and belonged to the group of over 250 seropositive cohort members. Each donor provided a peripheral blood sample, and peripheral blood mononuclear cells were used for TCR beta sequencing. Genomic DNA extraction from the blood cell samples was performed with the Qiagen DNeasy Blood Extraction Kit. Via the germline V gene, CDR1 is SGDLS and CDR2 YYNGEE. The CDR3 has 15 amino acids, counting the end cysteine and phenylalanine. Solely the CDR3 DNA is kept, with 45 bases framed from the first base. The germline V and J ends show losses of 3 bases and 0 bases respectively, and no gene match explains 2 bases of the junction. Turning to this clone: Its antigen specificity is not known. No base quality values were provided; no much bigger clone lies one nucleotide off.

This sequence originates from a man aged 50-60 years in good health and CMV-seropositive. Recombination joined TRBV9 with TRBJ1-4, with 7 bases in between that match TRBD1. Sequencing input: PBMCs. The DNA sequence reads TGTGCCAGCAGCGCCGGACAGGCAACTAATGAAAAACTGTTTTTT. It specifies CASSAGQATNEKLFF. This CDR3, with the reference TRBV9 and TRBJ1-4 proteins standing in past its ends, gives the full variable domain DSGVTQTPKHLITATGQRVTLRCSPRSGDLSVYWYQQSLDQGLQFLIQYYNGEERAKGNILERFSAQQFPDLHSELNLSSLELGDSALYFCASSAGQATNEKLFFGSGTQLSVL.